Below, 29 T cell receptor beta chains from the same sample are listed, as sequenced in a study of beta chain features in type 1 diabetes. Study findings and constraints: Researchers report that Type 1 diabetes patients had moderately but significantly shorter TCRB CDR3s across all four CD4+ subsets.

The study reverse transcribed the entire isolated RNA, so it sequenced expressed TCRB transcripts. Repertoires were generated with immunoSEQ multiplex PCR, while TCRdb's copy carries only in-frame clones and drops some. The profile shows about 190,000 clones, under 9.5% of them singletons. These receptors' targets are unknown. The sample was central memory CD4+ T cells from blood. Source of these receptors: a man between 18 and 29 years old with type 1 diabetes.

This clone has only a few counts. J is TRBJ1-2 and V is TRBV7-8, with a possible D match to TRBD1 (5 bases). Trimming shortened V by 1 base and J by 8 bases, and 14 bases separated the two germline ends. The CDR3 covers 14 residues. Germline CDR1 is SGHVS and CDR2 is FQNEAQ. CDR3 in amino acids: CASSLEGRVRGYTF. In DNA form, the CDR3 reads TGTGCCAGCAGCTTAGAAGGCAGGGTACGGGGCTACACCTTC.

In its sample, this clone was seen a few times. Distinct nucleotide sequences in the sample also encode this CDR3. CDR3 in amino acids: CASSLRSGEQYF. The DNA of the CDR3 is TGTGCCAGCAGTCTCCGATCAGGGGAGCAGTACTTC. The gene calls are TRBV28 and TRBJ2-7; a possible D gene is TRBD1 (5 bases). The CDR3 is 12 residues long. Per the germline V gene, CDR1 is MDHEN and CDR2 is SYDVKM. V lost 5 bases and J lost 7, with 12 bases in between.

This clone has only a few counts. This chain uses TRBV6-4 with TRBJ2-2; 12 nucleotides agree with TRBD1. V lost 5 bases to trimming and J lost 5 bases; unmatched junction nucleotides: 15. The CDR3 length is 19 residues. The germline CDR1 and CDR2 sequences are MRHNA and SNTAGT. The CDR3 DNA reads as TGTGCCAGCAGTCCCCTTCCCGGGACAGGGGGCCTAGGGACCGGGGAGCTGTTTTTT. This sequence encodes CASSPLPGTGGLGTGELFF.

The chain combines TRBV7-6 with TRBJ2-3; D is uncertain. The CDR3 sequence is 13 residues long. Germline V gene sequence: CDR1 SGHVS, CDR2 FNYEAQ. V gave up 3 bases and J gave up 4 bases, with 8 bases separating them. In DNA form, the CDR3 reads TGTGCCAGCAGCTTGAACGGTGCAGATACGCAGTATTTT. Translating it yields CASSLNGADTQYF.

The table lists this clone with a few counts. The chain combines TRBV4-1 with TRBJ2-5, with D unclear. Per germline, CDR1 MGHRA and CDR2 YSYEKL. Trimming removed 3 bases from V and 1 base from J, with 9 bases in between. This CDR3 has 14 amino acids. CDR3 sequence (DNA): TGCGCCAGCAGCCAGCCGTTACTCCAAGAGACCCAGTACTTC. Protein sequence: CASSQPLLQETQYF.

This clone was seen only a few times. This chain links TRBV5-1 with TRBJ1-4; 8 nucleotides agree with TRBD1. The germline gives CDR1 SGHRS, CDR2 YFSETQ. The V segment lost 6 bases and the J segment 7 bases; nucleotides outside the gene matches: 8. This CDR3 region has 14 residues. Here the CDR3 DNA reads TGCGCCAGCACGAGAGACAGGGGTGGTGAAAAACTGTTTTTT. Its translation: CASTRDRGGEKLFF.

This clone has a handful of counts. The rearrangement links TRBV4-3 to TRBJ2-2; TRBD2 matches at 8 bases. The CDR3 consists of 18 residues. V gave up 1 base and J gave up 0 bases; unmatched junction bases: 7. The germline CDR1 and CDR2 sequences are LGHNA and YSLEER. For the CDR3, the DNA is TGCGCCAGCAGCCAAGCTGGTCCAGCGGGGGCGAACACCGGGGAGCTGTTTTTT. Translating it yields CASSQAGPAGANTGELFF.

This clone turned up a few times. The chain joins TRBV9 to TRBJ2-6; 9 bases fit TRBD2. CDR3 length: 18 amino acids. The germline V gene has CDR1 SGDLS and CDR2 YYNGEE. The J segment lost 0 bases and the V segment lost 0 bases, leaving 4 bases of the junction unmatched. CDR3 coding DNA: TGTGCCAGCAGCGTAGGAGCGGGAGGTTTCTCTGGGGCCAACGTCCTGACTTTC. Translated: CASSVGAGGFSGANVLTF.

This clone was recorded a few times. This sequence joins TRBV5-1 and TRBJ2-7; no firm D call. The CDR3 is 13 residues long. Trimming took 1 base from V and 6 from J, leaving 11 bases between them. CDR1 and CDR2 (germline): SGHRS, YFSETQ. This CDR3 is CASSLQPTGEQYF. CDR3 bases: TGCGCCAGCAGCTTGCAACCGACTGGCGAGCAGTACTTC.

The rearrangement links TRBV7-9 to TRBJ2-5, with D possibly matching TRBD1 (6 bases). Trimming left V 0 bases short and J 2 bases short, with 7 bases between. The CDR3 is 14 amino acids. Germline CDR1 is SEHNR and CDR2 is FQNEAQ (reference sequence). For the CDR3, the DNA is TGTGCCAGCAGCTTAGCGGGGGCTCAAGAGACCCAGTACTTC. This translates into CASSLAGAQETQYF.

The chain uses TRBV6-5 and TRBJ1-6; 9 bases match TRBD1. This CDR3 has 15 residues. CDR1 MNHEY and CDR2 SVGAGI come from the germline V gene. V was pared by 1 base and J by 7 bases, with 2 bases of the junction left unmatched. CDR3 sequence: CASSYFGTGNSPLHF. The CDR3, as DNA: TGTGCCAGCAGTTACTTCGGGACAGGGAATTCACCCCTCCACTTT.

This clone was recorded a few times. The V gene is TRBV4-2, the J gene TRBJ2-7; 9 bases are a match to TRBD2. V dropped 2 bases and J dropped 4; count of bases not matched to a gene: 6. CDR3 length equals 15 residues. The germline V gene encodes CDR1 LGHNA and CDR2 YNFKEQ. This CDR3 is CASSQPGTSKYEQYF. For the CDR3, the DNA is TGTGCCAGCAGCCAACCCGGGACTAGCAAATACGAGCAGTACTTC.

This clone was observed a few times. CDR3 sequence (DNA): TGCGCCAGCAGCTTCCAATACACCGGGGAGCTGTTTTTT. This gives the protein CASSFQYTGELFF. The rearrangement links TRBV5-1 to TRBJ2-2; D uncertain. V was shortened by 2 bases and J by 3 bases, with 5 bases between the two germline ends. Germline-derived CDR1 and CDR2 are SGHRS and YFSETQ. The CDR3 has 13 residues.

The chain employs TRBV2 and TRBJ1-1; tentative D call: TRBD1 (5 bases). Germline lookup yields CDR1 SNHLY and CDR2 FYNNEI. The CDR3 is made up of 14 amino acids. With 3 bases removed from V and 11 bases from J, the gap between germline ends came to 19 bases. CDR3 DNA: TGTGCCAGCAGTGACGGGACTCGGAGTCAAGAGGCTTTCTTT. Amino acid sequence: CASSDGTRSQEAFF.

Only a few counts were recorded for this clone. As DNA, the CDR3 is TGTGCCACCGCCCGGCAGCGGAACACAGATACGCAGTATTTT. It is translated as CATARQRNTDTQYF. This chain joins TRBV7-2 and TRBJ2-3; D perhaps matches TRBD2 (5 bases). The germline gives CDR1 SGHTA, CDR2 FQGNSA. The CDR3 is 14 residues long. The germline V and J ends were trimmed by 10 bases and 2 bases, with 16 bases remaining between them.

This clone has a handful of counts. The chain recombines TRBV7-2 with TRBJ2-2; D perhaps matches TRBD2 (5 bases). Germline V CDR1 and CDR2: SGHTA, FQGNSA. This CDR3 is built from 15 residues. Trimming pared 8 bases from V and 3 bases from J, leaving 16 bases between. The CDR3 bases are TGTGCCAGCCAAATGGGGAGTTTAGACACCGGGGAGCTGTTTTTT. It translates to CASQMGSLDTGELFF.

This clone was found a few times. The V call is TRBV7-9, the J call TRBJ2-3; 11 positions agree with TRBD2. Germline V CDR1 and CDR2: SEHNR, FQNEAQ (reference sequence). Trimming cost V 5 bases and J 2 bases; bases outside gene matches: 3. CDR3 length: 15 residues. In DNA, the CDR3 is TGTGCCAGCAGCGGACTAGCGGGTACCACAGATACGCAGTATTTT. Residues: CASSGLAGTTDTQYF.

The V gene is TRBV4-2, the J gene TRBJ2-7; 7 bases are a match to TRBD2. The CDR3 loop spans 15 amino acids. After removal of 5 bases from V and 5 bases from J, the junction contained 12 bases not matched to a gene. Germline assignment: CDR1 LGHNA and CDR2 YNFKEQ. CDR3 sequence: CASSSRGGRIHEQYF. The CDR3 region has the DNA TGTGCCAGCAGCTCGCGGGGAGGGAGGATCCACGAGCAGTACTTC.

The chain combines TRBV25-1 with TRBJ2-1, with 8 bases fitting TRBD1. J lost 8 bases, V lost 3 bases, and 3 bases had no gene match. The CDR3 consists of 13 residues. Germline V gives CDR1 MGHDK, CDR2 SYGVNS. The CDR3 loop reads CASSEKQGDEQFF. In nucleotides, the CDR3 is TGTGCCAGCAGTGAGAAACAGGGGGATGAGCAGTTCTTC.

The chain has TRBV6-6 and TRBJ2-6, with a possible D match to TRBD1 (5 bases). V lost 10 bases and J 3 bases, leaving 10 bases between the germline ends. The CDR3 sequence is 13 residues long. Germline CDR1 and CDR2: MNHNY and SVGAGI (reference sequence). This chain's CDR3 is CAIGAGGANVLTF. The CDR3 DNA sequence: TGTGCCATTGGGGCCGGTGGGGCCAACGTCCTGACTTTC.

This clone has just a few counts. The V gene is TRBV4-3, the J gene TRBJ1-4; 9 nucleotides agree with TRBD1. The CDR3 sequence is 15 residues long. In germline, CDR1 is LGHNA, CDR2 YSLEER. V dropped 1 base and J dropped 9; count of bases not matched to a gene: 6. CDR3 DNA: TGCGCCAGCAGCCAAGTACGGGACAGGGCGCAAAAACTGTTTTTT. This translates into CASSQVRDRAQKLFF.

V is TRBV4-2 and J is TRBJ2-1, with 15 bases matching TRBD2. The CDR3 spans 18 residues. The germline V gene encodes CDR1 LGHNA and CDR2 YNFKEQ. V lost 0 bases and J lost 10; bases outside the gene matches: 10. DNA of the CDR3: TGTGCCAGCAGCCAAGATCGGACTGGGACTAGCGGGGGGAGGGAGCAGTTCTTC. It is translated as CASSQDRTGTSGGREQFF.

This clone was seen only a few times. The chain combines TRBV11-2 with TRBJ2-3, with TRBD2 matching 12 bases. J was trimmed by 2 bases and V by 4 bases; bases with no gene match: 10. Germline CDR1 and CDR2: SGHAT and FQNNGV. The CDR3 sequence is 18 residues long. The CDR3 nucleotides are TGTGCCAGCAGCTCGGGCTTACTAGCGGGGGGTCTCACAGATACGCAGTATTTT. Translating gives CASSSGLLAGGLTDTQYF. The full variable domain, rest sourced from reference TRBV11-2 and TRBJ2-3, is EAGVAQSPRYKIIEKRQSVAFWCNPISGHATLYWYQQILGQGPKLLIQFQNNGVVDDSQLPKDRFSAERLKGVDSTLKIQPAKLEDSAVYLCASSSGLLAGGLTDTQYFGPGTRLTVL.

This clone has only a few counts. Different DNA sequences within this sample yield the same CDR3. The V and J genes are TRBV4-3 and TRBJ1-2; 8 nucleotides match TRBD1. V shed 3 bases and J 5 bases; nucleotides not matched to a gene: 2. The CDR3 runs 13 residues. Germline CDR1 is LGHNA and CDR2 is YSLEER. Here the CDR3 reads CASSQDREYGYTF. The CDR3 bases are TGCGCCAGCAGCCAGGACAGGGAGTATGGCTACACCTTC.

This clone was recorded a few times. The genes are TRBV28 and TRBJ2-5; 7 bases are shared with TRBD2. The CDR3 is 13 amino acids. The V gene's germline CDR1 is MDHEN and CDR2 SYDVKM. The J segment lost 5 bases and the V segment lost 5 bases, leaving 5 bases of the junction unmatched. Here the CDR3 reads CASSPLAEETQYF. The CDR3, as DNA: TGTGCCAGCAGTCCCCTAGCGGAGGAGACCCAGTACTTC.

This clone was counted only a few times. The chain employs TRBV19 and TRBJ1-1, with D tentatively TRBD1 (5 bases). CDR3 length: 15 amino acids. V lost 5 bases and J lost 4, with 17 bases in between. Germline loops: CDR1 LNHDA, CDR2 SQIVND (reference sequence). As DNA, the CDR3 is TGTGCCAGTAGTCCCATATCCCCTGACAGCACTGAAGCTTTCTTT. Translation: CASSPISPDSTEAFF. Based on the CDR3 plus reference TRBV19 and TRBJ1-1, the full variable domain is DGGITQSPKYLFRKEGQNVTLSCEQNLNHDAMYWYRQDPGQGLRLIYYSQIVNDFQKGDIAEGYSVSREKKESFPLTVTSAQKNPTAFYLCASSPISPDSTEAFFGQGTRLTVV.

CDR3 region: CASSSGTGEFYEQYF. Written as DNA, the CDR3 is TGTGCCAGCAGCTCCGGGACAGGGGAATTCTACGAGCAGTACTTC. The chain combines TRBV7-2 with TRBJ2-7; 10 bases line up with TRBD1. CDR3 size: 15 residues. V lost 4 bases, J lost 3 bases, and 6 bases stayed unmatched. Germline CDR1 and CDR2: SGHTA and FQGNSA. The full variable domain, with the rest looked up from reference TRBV7-2 and TRBJ2-7, is GAGVSQSPSNKVTEKGKDVELRCDPISGHTALYWYRQSLGQGLEFLIYFQGNSAPDKSGLPSDRFSAERTGGSVSTLTIQRTQQEDSAVYLCASSSGTGEFYEQYFGPGTRLTVT.

This clone was seen more than once but under ten times. The rearrangement links TRBV15 to TRBJ2-3, with D perhaps matching TRBD2 (6 bases). CDR3 length: 16 amino acids. Trimming took 2 bases from V and 2 from J, leaving 14 bases between them. CDR1 LNHNV and CDR2 YYDKDF come from the germline V gene (reference sequence). CDR3 region: CATSRYVGGYTDTQYF. Here the CDR3 DNA reads TGTGCCACCAGCAGATACGTCGGGGGATACACAGATACGCAGTATTTT. The full variable domain, in which reference TRBV15 and TRBJ2-3 provide the parts outside the CDR3, is DAMVIQNPRYQVTQFGKPVTLSCSQTLNHNVMYWYQQKSSQAPKLLFHYYDKDFNNEADTPDNFQSRRPNTSFCFLDIRSPGLGDTAMYLCATSRYVGGYTDTQYFGPGTRLTVL.

The chain has TRBV11-3 and TRBJ2-3; 11 bases are shared with TRBD2. The CDR3 extends over 14 amino acids. Trimming cost V 5 bases and J 6 bases; bases outside gene matches: 4. Germline CDR1 SGHNT, CDR2 YENEEA. The CDR3 loop is CASSPRLAGDTQYF. CDR3 nucleotides: TGTGCCAGCAGCCCCCGACTAGCGGGGGATACGCAGTATTTT.